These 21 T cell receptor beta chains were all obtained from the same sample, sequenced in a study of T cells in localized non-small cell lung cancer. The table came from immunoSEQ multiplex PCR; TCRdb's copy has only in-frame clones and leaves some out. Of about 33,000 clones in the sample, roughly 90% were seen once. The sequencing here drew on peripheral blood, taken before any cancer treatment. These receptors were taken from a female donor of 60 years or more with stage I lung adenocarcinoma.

The DNA of the CDR3 is TGTGCCAGCAGCCCCGGGCCCCTGGAGGACTACACCTTC. This encodes CASSPGPLEDYTF. V and J are TRBV7-2 and TRBJ1-2; no clear D. Germline V gene lookup returns CDR1 SGHTA and CDR2 FQGNSA. CDR3 length equals 13 residues. The V and J ends lost 5 bases and 10 bases respectively, with 17 bases between them.

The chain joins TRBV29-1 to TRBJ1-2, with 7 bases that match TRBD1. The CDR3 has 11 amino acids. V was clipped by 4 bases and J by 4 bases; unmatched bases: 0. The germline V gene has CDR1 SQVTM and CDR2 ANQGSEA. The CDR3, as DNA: TGCAGCGTTGGGGACAGCTATGGCTACACCTTC. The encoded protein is CSVGDSYGYTF.

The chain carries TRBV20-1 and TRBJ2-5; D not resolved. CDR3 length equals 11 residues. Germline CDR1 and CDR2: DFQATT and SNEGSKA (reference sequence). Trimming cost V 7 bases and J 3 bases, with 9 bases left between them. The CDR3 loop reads CSVEDEETQYF. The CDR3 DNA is TGCAGTGTAGAGGACGAAGAGACCCAGTACTTC.

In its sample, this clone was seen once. CDR3 coding DNA: TGTGCCACCAGCCTCTTGGGACAGGGGTCGGCCAATGGCTACACCTTC. Amino acid sequence: CATSLLGQGSANGYTF. The V and J genes are TRBV15 and TRBJ1-2, with 10 bases lining up with TRBD1. The CDR3 has 16 residues. In germline, CDR1 is LNHNV, CDR2 YYDKDF (reference sequence). The V and J ends lost 5 bases and 6 bases, in that order; junction bases with no gene match: 12.

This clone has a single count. CDR3 residues: CASSRSGTGDEQYF. The CDR3 DNA reads TGTGCCAGCAGCAGATCCGGGACAGGGGACGAGCAGTACTTC. The gene calls are TRBV9 and TRBJ2-7, with 10 bases matching TRBD1. Germline V gene lookup returns CDR1 SGDLS and CDR2 YYNGEE. This CDR3 contains 14 residues. Germline trimming cut 4 bases from V and 5 bases from J; bases unmatched to any gene: 6.

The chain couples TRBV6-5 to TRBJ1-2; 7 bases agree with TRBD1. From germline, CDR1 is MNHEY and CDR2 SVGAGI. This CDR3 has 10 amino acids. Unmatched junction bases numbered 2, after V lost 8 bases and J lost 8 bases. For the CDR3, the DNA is TGTGCCAGCCAGGGGGGGGGCTACACCTTC. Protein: CASQGGGYTF.

This chain's CDR3 is CAWSFGTGGEQFF. The CDR3 region has the DNA TGTGCCTGGAGTTTCGGGACAGGGGGTGAGCAGTTCTTC. The rearrangement joins TRBV30 to TRBJ2-1, with 11 bases lining up with TRBD1. The CDR3 totals 13 residues. Germline V CDR1 and CDR2: GTSNPN, SVGIG (reference sequence). The ends lost 2 bases at V and 9 bases at J; junction bases unmatched: 3.

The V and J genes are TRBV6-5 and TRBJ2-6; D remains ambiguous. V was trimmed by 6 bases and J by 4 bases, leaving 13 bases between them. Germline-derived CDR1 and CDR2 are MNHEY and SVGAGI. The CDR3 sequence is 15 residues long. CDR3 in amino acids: CASSDAHGGANVLTF. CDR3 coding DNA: TGTGCCAGCAGCGACGCCCACGGCGGGGCCAACGTCCTGACTTTC.

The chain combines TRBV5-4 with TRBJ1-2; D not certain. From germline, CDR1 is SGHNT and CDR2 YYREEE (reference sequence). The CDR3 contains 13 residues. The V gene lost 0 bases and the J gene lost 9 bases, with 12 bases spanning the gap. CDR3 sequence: CASSLGGSSSYTF. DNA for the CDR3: TGTGCCAGCAGCTTGGGGGGTTCTTCGAGCTACACCTTC.

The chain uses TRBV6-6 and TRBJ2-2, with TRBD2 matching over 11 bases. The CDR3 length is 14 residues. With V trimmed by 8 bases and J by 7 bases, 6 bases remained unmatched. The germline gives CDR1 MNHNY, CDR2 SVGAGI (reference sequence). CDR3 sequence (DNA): TGTGCCAGCGGTTTAGCGGGGGGGATCGGGGAGCTGTTTTTT. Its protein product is CASGLAGGIGELFF.

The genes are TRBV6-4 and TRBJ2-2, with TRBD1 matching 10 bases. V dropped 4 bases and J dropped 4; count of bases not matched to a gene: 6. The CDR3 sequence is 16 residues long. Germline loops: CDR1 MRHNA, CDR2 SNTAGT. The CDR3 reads CASSAGTGVLTGELFF. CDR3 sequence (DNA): TGTGCCAGCAGTGCCGGGACAGGGGTCCTCACCGGGGAGCTGTTTTTT.

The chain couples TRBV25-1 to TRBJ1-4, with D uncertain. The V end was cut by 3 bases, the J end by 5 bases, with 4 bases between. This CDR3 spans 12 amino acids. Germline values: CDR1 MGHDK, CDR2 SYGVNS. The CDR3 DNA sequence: TGTGCCAGCAGTGAGGTGAATGAAAAACTGTTTTTT. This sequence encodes CASSEVNEKLFF.

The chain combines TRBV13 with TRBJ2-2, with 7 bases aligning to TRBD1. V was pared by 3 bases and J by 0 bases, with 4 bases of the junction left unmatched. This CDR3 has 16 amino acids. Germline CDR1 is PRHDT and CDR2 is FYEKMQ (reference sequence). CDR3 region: CASSFGQVANTGELFF. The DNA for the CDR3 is TGTGCCAGCAGCTTTGGACAGGTAGCGAACACCGGGGAGCTGTTTTTT.

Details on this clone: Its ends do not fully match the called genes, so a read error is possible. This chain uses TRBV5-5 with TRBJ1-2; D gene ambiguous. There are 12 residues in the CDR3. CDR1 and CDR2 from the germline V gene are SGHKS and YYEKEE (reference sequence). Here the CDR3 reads CASTLEGYGYTF. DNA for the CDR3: TGTGCCAGCACCTTGGAGGGCTATGGCTACACCTTC.

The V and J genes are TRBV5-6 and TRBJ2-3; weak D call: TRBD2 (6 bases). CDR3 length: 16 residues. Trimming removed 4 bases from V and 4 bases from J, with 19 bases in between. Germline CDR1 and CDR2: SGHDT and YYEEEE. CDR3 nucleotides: TGTGCCAGCAGCGCCGAGACTAGGCAAGGAGCAGATACGCAGTATTTT. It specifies CASSAETRQGADTQYF.

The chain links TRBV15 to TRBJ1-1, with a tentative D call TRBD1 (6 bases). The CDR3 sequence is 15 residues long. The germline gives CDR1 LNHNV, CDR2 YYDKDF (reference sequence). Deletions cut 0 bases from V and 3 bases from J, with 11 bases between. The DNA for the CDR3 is TGTGCCACCAGCAGAGAGCAGGGGCCCTACACTGAAGCTTTCTTT. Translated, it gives CATSREQGPYTEAFF. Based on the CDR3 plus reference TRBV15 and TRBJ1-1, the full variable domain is DAMVIQNPRYQVTQFGKPVTLSCSQTLNHNVMYWYQQKSSQAPKLLFHYYDKDFNNEADTPDNFQSRRPNTSFCFLDIRSPGLGDTAMYLCATSREQGPYTEAFFGQGTRLTVV.

This chain's CDR3 is CASSRDLKYEQYF. The CDR3 nucleotides are TGTGCCAGCAGCAGGGACCTTAAATACGAGCAGTACTTC. This chain links TRBV2 with TRBJ2-7; perhaps D is TRBD1 or TRBD2 (5 bases each). Germline V gene data show CDR1 as SNHLY and CDR2 as FYNNEI. V lost 6 bases, J lost 4 bases, and 13 bases lay in between. The CDR3 has 13 residues.

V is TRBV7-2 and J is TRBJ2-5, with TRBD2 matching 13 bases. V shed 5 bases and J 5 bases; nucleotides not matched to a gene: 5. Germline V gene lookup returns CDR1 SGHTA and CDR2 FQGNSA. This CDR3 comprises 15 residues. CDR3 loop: CASSRLAGGLETQYF. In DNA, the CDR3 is TGTGCCAGCAGCAGACTAGCGGGGGGCCTCGAGACCCAGTACTTC.

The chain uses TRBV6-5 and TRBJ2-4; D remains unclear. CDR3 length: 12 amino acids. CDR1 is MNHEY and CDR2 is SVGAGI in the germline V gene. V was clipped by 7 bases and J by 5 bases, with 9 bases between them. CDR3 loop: CASKAAENIQYF. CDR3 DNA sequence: TGTGCCAGCAAGGCGGCAGAAAACATTCAGTACTTC.

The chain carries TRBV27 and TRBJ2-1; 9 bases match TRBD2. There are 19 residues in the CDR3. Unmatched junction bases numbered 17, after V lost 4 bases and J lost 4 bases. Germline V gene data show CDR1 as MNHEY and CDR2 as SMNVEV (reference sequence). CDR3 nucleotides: TGTGCCAGCAGTTCTAACACCTACCGAGCGGGGGGAATTTACAATGAGCAGTTCTTC. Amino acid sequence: CASSSNTYRAGGIYNEQFF.

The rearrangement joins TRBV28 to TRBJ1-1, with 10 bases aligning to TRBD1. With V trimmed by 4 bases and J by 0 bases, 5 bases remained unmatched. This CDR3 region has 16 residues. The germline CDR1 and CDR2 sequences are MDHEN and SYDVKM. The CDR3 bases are TGTGCCAGCAGTTCGCCGGGACAGGGGATGAACACTGAAGCTTTCTTT. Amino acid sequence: CASSSPGQGMNTEAFF.